These 4 T cell receptor beta chains came from one sample sequenced in a study of shared clonotypes between healthy human individuals. Sequencing used immunoSEQ multiplex PCR; TCRdb keeps in-frame clones, though not all of them. The sample gives around 1 million clones, around 80% of which show up once; over 1.3% is in the top ten. Sample: memory CD4+ T cells sorted from blood. This sample's subset: CD45RA-negative fraction. These receptors were taken from a man aged 18 to 35 in good health.

The V gene is TRBV29-1, the J gene TRBJ1-4, with D possibly TRBD1 on 6 matching bases. Between the trimmed V and J ends, which lost 6 bases and 8 bases, there was a span of 16 bases. This CDR3 has 13 residues. From germline, CDR1 is SQVTM and CDR2 ANQGSEA. The CDR3 DNA is TGCAGCGTCAGGGACAAGGCAATAGAAAAACTGTTTTTT. Translated: CSVRDKAIEKLFF.

This CDR3 reads CASSSPGQNTEAFF. The CDR3 DNA follows: TGTGCCAGCAGTTCACCGGGACAGAACACTGAAGCTTTCTTT. This chain connects TRBV28 to TRBJ1-1; tentative D call: TRBD1 (6 bases). CDR3 length: 14 amino acids. V was trimmed by 4 bases and J by 1 base, leaving 10 bases between them. Germline CDR1 is MDHEN and CDR2 is SYDVKM.

The gene calls are TRBV29-1 and TRBJ2-3; 8 bases are shared with TRBD2. Germline V gene data show CDR1 as SQVTM and CDR2 as ANQGSEA. With V trimmed by 2 bases and J by 0 bases, 4 bases remained unmatched. The CDR3 extends over 15 amino acids. CDR3 loop: CSVEHERESTDTQYF. The CDR3 DNA sequence: TGCAGCGTTGAACACGAGCGGGAGAGCACAGATACGCAGTATTTT.

CDR3: CASGRFDNEQFF. CDR3 nucleotide sequence: TGTGCCAGCGGGCGATTTGACAATGAGCAGTTCTTC. The chain links TRBV28 to TRBJ2-1; D is undetermined. Germline CDR1 is MDHEN and CDR2 is SYDVKM. This CDR3 contains 12 residues. The V end lost 8 bases, the J end lost 5 bases, and 10 bases lay between the germline ends.